These T cell receptor beta chains were read from a single sample in a study of a mutant IDH1 vaccine in newly diagnosed glioma. Their antigens remain unidentified. Sequenced by immunoSEQ multiplex PCR; TCRdb stores in-frame clones only, minus some. The repertoire includes about 67,000 clones, 84% of them detected once, and roughly 14% sits in the top ten. This specimen was PBMCs, taken from a glioma patient whose treatment included an IDH1 peptide vaccine. These receptors originate from a man aged 18 to 29 with glioma. Each CDR3 is given without its conserved first and last residue. A D gene is named only where the DNA matches it firmly.

d_gene,v_gene,j_gene,CDR3aa
-,TRBV9,TRBJ1-3,ASSVEGFAGNTIY
-,TRBV10-3,TRBJ2-7,AISENKGYEQY
-,TRBV6-1,TRBJ1-1,ASSVVERTEAF
-,TRBV6-6,TRBJ2-5,ASRGTRGETQY
TRBD2,TRBV5-3,TRBJ2-7,ARSLATSGGYEQY
-,TRBV7-9,TRBJ2-7,ASSLVEFPYEQY
-,TRBV5-1,TRBJ1-2,ASSREGEDYGYT
-,TRBV4-1,TRBJ2-5,ASKGPGGETQY
-,TRBV20-1,TRBJ1-2,SARSGTWT
TRBD1,TRBV9,TRBJ1-2,ASSVRTGNYGYT
-,TRBV7-6,TRBJ2-3,ASSLDDRDTQY
-,TRBV9,-,ASSRGGSYEQY
-,TRBV4-1,TRBJ1-1,ASSQEDPTSTEAF
-,TRBV27,TRBJ1-1,ASSQNRYPDTEAF
-,TRBV19,TRBJ2-7,ASSKQKGYEQY
TRBD1,TRBV11-2,TRBJ1-3,ASSSTGESGNTIY
TRBD1,TRBV27,TRBJ1-5,ASSSDRLGGGNQPQH
TRBD2,TRBV9,TRBJ2-2,ASSPRTSGRATGELF
-,TRBV5-4,TRBJ1-4,ASRGGSEKLF
-,TRBV5-8,TRBJ1-2,ASSDNRDANYGYT
TRBD1,TRBV7-8,TRBJ1-4,ASSPRDRGNEKLF
-,TRBV12-5,TRBJ2-3,ASVARAPGITTTDTQY
-,TRBV19,TRBJ2-7,ASSPRRRSGYEQY
-,TRBV11-2,TRBJ2-3,ASTQGGLDMSLTDTQY
TRBD2,TRBV5-1,TRBJ2-2,ASSLAVGGIAGELF